This T cell receptor (beta chain) was identified during a study of T cell responses to AZD1222 COVID-19 vaccine. Trimming cost V 4 bases and J 2 bases, with 10 bases left between them. The germline V gene has CDR1 SGHKS and CDR2 YYEKEE (reference sequence). The CDR3 has 13 amino acids. Sequencing was performed with immunoSEQ multiplex PCR; in TCRdb, only in-frame clones are kept and a portion is missing. Of 45,000 to 60,000 clones listed, roughly nine tenths are singletons. This chain links TRBV5-5 with TRBJ2-7; a possible D gene is TRBD2 (5 bases). This sequence originates from an adult in good health. Sequencing used peripheral blood, obtained on day 0 of AZD1222 vaccination. The CDR3 is CASSAAGTYEQYF. The CDR3 DNA is TGTGCCAGCAGCGCAGCCGGGACCTACGAGCAGTACTTC.